The rows below give T cell receptor beta chains drawn from one sample of a study of blood T cell repertoires in COVID-19. Using immunoSEQ multiplex PCR, the repertoire was profiled, and TCRdb retains in-frame clones only, with some absent. This sample yields a few hundred thousand clones, of which approximately 92% are seen a single time; roughly 2.3% belongs to the top ten. Sequenced material: PBMCs or T cells enriched from blood (not recorded which). These receptors all stem from a woman aged 18-29 years who had recovered from COVID-19. Each CDR3 is given with its conserved first and last residue. Fields, in order: J gene, V gene, CDR3 protein.

TRBJ2-7,TRBV10-2,CASSEYSYEQYF
TRBJ2-7,TRBV5-1,CASSLDRTEQYF
TRBJ2-7,TRBV4-1,CASSQTGLAGVEQYF
TRBJ1-3,TRBV10-3,CAIRGDTGNTIYF
TRBJ2-3,TRBV3-1/TRBV3-2,CASSQERGGVSSTDTQYF
TRBJ2-7,TRBV5-1,CASSSYGVTEQYF
TRBJ2-7,TRBV20-1,CSARAIYEQYF
TRBJ2-1,TRBV30,CAWRYYNEQFF
TRBJ2-7,TRBV5-1,CASSLGDSSYEQYF
TRBJ1-2,TRBV28,CASSEPGTANYGYTF
TRBJ2-3,TRBV6-1,CASSASPSAYTDTQYF
TRBJ1-4,TRBV7-9,CASSAWTGEKLFF
TRBJ2-1,TRBV2,CASSVAGVPYNEQFF
TRBJ2-2,TRBV24-1,CATSDRGLANTGELFF
TRBJ2-7,TRBV3-1/TRBV3-2,CASSQGGTALYEQYF
TRBJ2-5,TRBV3-1/TRBV3-2,CASSHLTPTSLTETQYF
TRBJ2-3,TRBV5-4,CASSLSPSGGTDTQYF
TRBJ2-3,TRBV6-5,CASSYSQGVTDTQYF
TRBJ2-1,TRBV7-3,CASSHGTGSYNEQFF
TRBJ2-1,TRBV11-2,CASSTTGTSGGGEQFF
TRBJ1-2,TRBV27,CASREQGNDYGYTF
TRBJ2-4,TRBV11-1,CASSLARNIQYF
TRBJ2-2,TRBV10-3,CAISDSSGGTGELFF
TRBJ1-1,TRBV27,CASSLQGQGTEAFF
TRBJ1-1,TRBV12-3/TRBV12-4,CASSLGRVAEAFF
TRBJ2-5,TRBV5-1,CASSLAQGAGETQYF
TRBJ2-7,TRBV10-3,CAIRTDRGFSYEQYF
TRBJ2-2,TRBV29-1,CSVEEGQGDTGELFF
TRBJ1-2,TRBV27,CASSQRGPYGYTF
TRBJ1-6,TRBV28,CASSLTQLDSPLHF
TRBJ1-2,TRBV27,CASSPGVWVEGYTF
TRBJ2-7,TRBV5-4,CASRGDRGSYEQYF
TRBJ1-1,TRBV29-1,CSAGTGTNTEAFF
TRBJ2-7,TRBV18,CASSRGDRGLEQYF
TRBJ1-2,TRBV7-4,CASSSYRDRAFLPYYGYTF
TRBJ1-1,TRBV6-5,CASSQGSTEAFF
TRBJ1-1,TRBV2,CASSDRWNTEAFF
TRBJ1-1,TRBV11-2,CASKKTGQLNTEAFF
TRBJ2-6,TRBV2,CASSFDGVGANVLTF
TRBJ2-2,TRBV11-3,CASSPGDRGQRLAGELFF
TRBJ1-6,TRBV5-1,CASSRGTGLSPLHF
TRBJ2-2,TRBV29-1,CSVGGDRGNTGELFF
TRBJ2-2,TRBV6-4,CASGRDRDTGELFF
TRBJ2-5,TRBV2,CASSADRVQETQYF
TRBJ2-7,TRBV5-1,CASTRGQLPSYEQYF
TRBJ1-4,TRBV5-4,CASSPGIGTGNEKLFF
TRBJ2-7,TRBV9,CASSVGAGGSEQYF
TRBJ1-1,TRBV6-5,CATGQWGGMNTEAFF
TRBJ1-1,TRBV5-5,CASRMGVGGSGAFF
TRBJ1-5,TRBV15,CATSTGDQGGQPQHF
TRBJ1-4,TRBV20-1,CSASFNTGTVDEKLFF
TRBJ1-5,TRBV6-5,CASSLTEGTNQPQHF
TRBJ1-6,TRBV3-1/TRBV3-2,CASSRGGPPLHF
TRBJ2-7,TRBV23-1,CASSPGEEAPYEQYF